These T cell receptor beta chains were read from a single sample in a study of T cells in Graves' hyperthyroidism and ophthalmopathy. A single record per CDR3 protein comes from TCRdb applying MiXCR to the multiplex PCR reads. Of about 330,000 distinct CDR3 sequences listed, roughly an eighth are singletons. The sample was blood. The receptors shown here come from a woman between 40 and 50 years old with Graves' ophthalmopathy. CDR3s include the opening cysteine and the closing phenylalanine or tryptophan.

V gene: TRBV19
CDR3 protein: CASSIQGTMNTEAFF

V gene: TRBV6-2/TRBV6-3
CDR3 protein: CASSYEAGGVDTQYF

V gene: TRBV28
CDR3 protein: CASSSISGRSYNEQFF

V gene: TRBV29-1
CDR3 protein: CSVGGDRGGNEQFF

V gene: TRBV2
CDR3 protein: CASSSQQGFGYGYTF

V gene: TRBV2
CDR3 protein: CASSEGAISYEQYF

V gene: TRBV6-1
CDR3 protein: CASTTGTGSGYNTGELFF

V gene: TRBV19
CDR3 protein: CASSIGPNSPLHF

V gene: TRBV6-1
CDR3 protein: CASIKSGGSTGELFF

V gene: TRBV7-9
CDR3 protein: CASSRRQDEQFF

V gene: TRBV7-8
CDR3 protein: CASSSGVSWGGYTF

V gene: TRBV19
CDR3 protein: CASSSRTSGITDTQYF

V gene: TRBV20-1
CDR3 protein: CSARDTSGHTDTQYF

V gene: TRBV18
CDR3 protein: CASSPPADTQYF

V gene: TRBV7-9
CDR3 protein: CASRPGAGANVLTF

V gene: TRBV10-2
CDR3 protein: CASSEWGGTEAFF

V gene: TRBV11-1
CDR3 protein: CASSATSGRYEQYF

V gene: TRBV27
CDR3 protein: CASSDSLAADTQYF

V gene: TRBV20-1
CDR3 protein: CSARDRVLDGYTF

V gene: TRBV28
CDR3 protein: CASSFRKYNEQFF

V gene: TRBV2
CDR3 protein: CASSDRSSYNEQFF

V gene: TRBV20-1
CDR3 protein: CSASTGTGGTEAFF

V gene: TRBV27
CDR3 protein: CASSPQGLGELFF

V gene: TRBV11-3
CDR3 protein: CASSTVGETQYF

V gene: TRBV14
CDR3 protein: CASSQAQYNSPLHF

V gene: TRBV7-2
CDR3 protein: CASSLGPRSGANVLTF

V gene: TRBV2
CDR3 protein: CASRGGTVEQYF

V gene: TRBV5-4
CDR3 protein: CASSPGENRRTGELFF

V gene: TRBV6-1
CDR3 protein: CASRVQGGTNNEQFF

V gene: TRBV2
CDR3 protein: CASRGLSGGTEAFF

V gene: TRBV6-5
CDR3 protein: CASSYTRTVKTQYF